Listed below are T cell receptor beta chains from one sample, sequenced in a study of beta chain features in type 1 diabetes. Sequencing used immunoSEQ multiplex PCR; TCRdb keeps in-frame clones, though not all of them. The repertoire holds over 150,000 clones, with 10% as singletons. Sample: central memory CD4+ T cells from blood. These receptors were obtained from a man aged 30 to 45 with type 1 diabetes. The CDR3 runs from the conserved cysteine through the conserved F or W. The D gene is left open where the match is weak. Where a row states a size, it is once, few, many or the class of an expanded clone; other rows omit it.

cdr3_length,d_call,j_call,v_call,clone_size,cdr3_aa,cdr3_nt
14,.,TRBJ1-5,TRBV7-2,.,CASRGIGGEQPQHF,TGTGCCAGCAGGGGGATAGGGGGGGAACAGCCCCAGCATTTT
15,.,TRBJ1-5,TRBV9,.,CASSVDWTAGQPQHF,TGTGCCAGCAGCGTAGATTGGACAGCAGGTCAGCCCCAGCATTTT
15,.,TRBJ2-5,TRBV7-2,.,CASSLGQAGVETQYF,TGTGCCAGCAGCTTAGGACAGGCAGGGGTGGAGACCCAGTACTTC
15,TRBD2,TRBJ2-1,TRBV9,few,CASSVLSGTYNEQFF,TGTGCCAGCAGCGTCCTCAGCGGGACCTACAATGAGCAGTTCTTC
16,TRBD2,TRBJ2-1,TRBV28,few,CATEGPSGGTTNEQFF,TGTGCTACTGAGGGCCCTAGCGGGGGGACCACCAATGAGCAGTTCTTC
12,.,TRBJ2-7,TRBV2,.,CASSSGRYEQYF,TGTGCCAGCAGTTCGGGAAGGTACGAGCAGTACTTC
14,.,TRBJ2-7,TRBV29-1,.,CSVAQQGYSYEQYF,TGCAGCGTTGCCCAACAGGGTTACTCCTACGAGCAGTACTTC
13,.,TRBJ2-3,TRBV29-1,.,CSVDVGGTDTQYF,TGCAGCGTTGACGTCGGGGGCACAGATACGCAGTATTTT
12,.,TRBJ1-2,TRBV15,few,CATSRASYGYTF,TGTGCCACCAGCAGGGCTTCCTATGGCTACACCTTC
14,.,TRBJ2-3,TRBV4-2,.,CASSQDPGTDTQYF,TGTGCCAGCAGCCAAGATCCCGGCACAGATACGCAGTATTTT
12,.,TRBJ2-3,TRBV7-9,few,CASSLLMDTQYF,TGTGCCAGCAGCCTCCTAATGGATACGCAGTATTTT
14,TRBD1,TRBJ1-1,TRBV27,few,CASRSGDRVTEAFF,TGTGCCAGCAGATCTGGGGACAGGGTTACTGAAGCTTTCTTT
16,.,TRBJ2-4,TRBV18,.,CASSPPGQVAKNIQYF,TGTGCCAGCTCACCGCCGGGACAAGTCGCCAAAAACATTCAGTACTTC
14,TRBD1,TRBJ2-7,TRBV28,few,CASSLPQGAGEQYF,TGTGCCAGCAGTCTGCCACAGGGGGCAGGGGAGCAGTACTTC